The 23 T cell receptor beta chains reported below all come from one sample, sequenced in a study of vaccination effects on CD4 cells after COVID-19. TCRdb's table, derived via immunoSEQ multiplex PCR, lists solely in-frame clones and lacks some. The sample carries some 63,000 clones, 65% to 75% recorded once. These receptors' targets are unknown. Scientists isolated CD4+ T cells after a roughly ten-day culture period ended. The sample consisted of CD4+ T cells from PBMCs cultured without peptide, taken before COVID-19 vaccination. Source of these receptors: a human donor who had a prior SARS-CoV-2 infection.

The chain is built from TRBV18 and TRBJ2-4, with a possible D match to TRBD1 (6 bases). V gave up 3 bases and J gave up 0 bases, with 12 bases separating them. This CDR3 is 16 amino acids long. Germline loops: CDR1 KGHSH, CDR2 LQKENI. CDR3 residues: CASSPDRTIAKNIQYF. The DNA for the CDR3 is TGTGCCAGCTCACCCGACAGGACCATAGCCAAAAACATTCAGTACTTC.

This rearrangement joins TRBV7-2 to TRBJ2-5; 8 positions match TRBD2. CDR1 and CDR2 (germline): SGHTA, FQGNSA. V gave up 5 bases and J gave up 4 bases; unmatched junction bases: 3. The CDR3 spans 13 residues. Here the CDR3 reads CASSLSGGETQYF. The CDR3 DNA follows: TGTGCCAGCAGCCTAAGCGGGGGAGAGACCCAGTACTTC. The full variable domain, completed using reference TRBV7-2 and TRBJ2-5, is GAGVSQSPSNKVTEKGKDVELRCDPISGHTALYWYRQSLGQGLEFLIYFQGNSAPDKSGLPSDRFSAERTGGSVSTLTIQRTQQEDSAVYLCASSLSGGETQYFGPGTRLLVL.

The chain couples TRBV5-1 to TRBJ1-3; TRBD1 is a possible D gene (6 bases). The CDR3 spans 12 residues. V lost 2 bases and J 8 bases, leaving 8 bases between the germline ends. The germline CDR1 and CDR2 sequences are SGHRS and YFSETQ. The CDR3 region has the DNA TGCGCCAGCAGCTTACAGGGAGACACCATATATTTT. This translates into CASSLQGDTIYF.

This clone was seen just once. The chain links TRBV9 to TRBJ2-2; D may be TRBD1 (5 bases). Germline CDR1 reads SGDLS; CDR2 reads YYNGEE. V lost 7 bases and J 3 bases, leaving 19 bases between the germline ends. The CDR3 has 16 residues. CDR3 loop: CASHWAALGDTGELFF. The CDR3 DNA sequence: TGTGCCAGCCATTGGGCCGCGTTAGGGGACACCGGGGAGCTGTTTTTT.

The chain recombines TRBV12-5 with TRBJ2-1; D is perhaps TRBD2 (6 bases). This CDR3 has 15 residues. V lost 1 base and J lost 3, with 10 bases in between. The germline gives CDR1 LGHNT, CDR2 FRNRAP. CDR3 DNA: TGTGCTAGTGGTTTGGGGGCTAGCGTCTACAATGAGCAGTTCTTC. Protein product: CASGLGASVYNEQFF.

The chain links TRBV7-3 to TRBJ2-1; TRBD1 agrees at 7 bases. CDR3 length: 15 amino acids. The junction had 5 bases not matched to a gene; V was cut back by 2 bases and J by 4 bases. The germline V gene encodes CDR1 SGHTA and CDR2 FQGTGA. The CDR3 protein is CASSLLGGAYNEQFF. Here the CDR3 DNA reads TGTGCCAGCAGCTTACTAGGGGGCGCATACAATGAGCAGTTCTTC. The variable domain in full, completed from reference TRBV7-3 and TRBJ2-1, reads GAGVSQTPSNKVTEKGKYVELRCDPISGHTALYWYRQSLGQGPEFLIYFQGTGAADDSGLPNDRFFAVRPEGSVSTLKIQRTERGDSAVYLCASSLLGGAYNEQFFGPGTRLTVL.

V gene TRBV18 combines with J gene TRBJ1-2; D uncertain. With 3 bases removed from V and 3 bases from J, the gap between germline ends came to 11 bases. The CDR3 is 14 residues long. Germline CDR1 reads KGHSH; CDR2 reads LQKENI. CDR3 loop: CASSPLASDYGYTF. CDR3 coding DNA: TGTGCCAGCTCACCGCTCGCGTCAGACTATGGCTACACCTTC.

V usage is TRBV11-2 and J usage is TRBJ2-7; 7 nucleotides line up with TRBD1. CDR1 is SGHAT, CDR2 FQNNGV, per germline. Losses at the gene ends were 5 bases for V and 7 bases for J; bases not matched to a gene: 11. The length of the CDR3 is 14 residues. The CDR3, as DNA: TGTGCCAGCAGCCGACCGGGACAGCGTAGGGAGCAGTACTTC. It translates to CASSRPGQRREQYF. Drawing the rest from reference TRBV11-2 and TRBJ2-7, the complete variable domain is EAGVAQSPRYKIIEKRQSVAFWCNPISGHATLYWYQQILGQGPKLLIQFQNNGVVDDSQLPKDRFSAERLKGVDSTLKIQPAKLEDSAVYLCASSRPGQRREQYFGPGTRLTVT.

The V call is TRBV18, the J call TRBJ2-7; no reliable D call. Trimming left V 3 bases short and J 0 bases short, with 12 bases between. This CDR3 has 15 amino acids. Germline V gene data show CDR1 as KGHSH and CDR2 as LQKENI. This CDR3 is CASSPLGRISYEQYF. CDR3 in DNA: TGTGCCAGCTCACCTTTAGGACGGATCTCCTACGAGCAGTACTTC.

The rearrangement links TRBV4-2 to TRBJ2-3, with D uncertain. Germline V lookup: CDR1 LGHNA, CDR2 YNFKEQ. The CDR3 loop spans 14 amino acids. Trimming left V 0 bases short and J 4 bases short, with 8 bases between. Here the CDR3 DNA reads TGTGCCAGCAGCCAAGAGTACGAGGCAGATACGCAGTATTTT. Its protein product is CASSQEYEADTQYF.

This chain joins TRBV25-1 and TRBJ1-4; D may be TRBD1 (5 bases). Germline CDR1 and CDR2: MGHDK and SYGVNS. Trimming removed 7 bases at V and 5 bases at J, with 11 bases between. The CDR3 is 13 residues long. The CDR3 here is CASNQGFNEKLFF. CDR3 DNA sequence: TGTGCCAGCAACCAGGGTTTCAATGAAAAACTGTTTTTT.

On this clone itself: The junction departs from germline at one end; a sequencing error may be responsible. The chain couples TRBV5-1 to TRBJ2-1; 11 nucleotides match TRBD1. The CDR3 length is 16 residues. Germline lookup yields CDR1 SGHRS and CDR2 YFSETQ. CDR3 sequence reads: CASSLARTGGYDEQFF. In DNA, the CDR3 is TGCGCCAGCAGCTTGGCCCGGACAGGGGGCTACGATGAGCAGTTCTTC.

The chain carries TRBV25-1 and TRBJ2-2, with 7 bases matching TRBD1. The V gene end was trimmed by 1 base and the J gene end by 4 bases; junction bases not matched to a gene: 6. CDR1 and CDR2 (germline): MGHDK, SYGVNS. The CDR3 runs to 16 residues. The CDR3 sequence: CASSEFRDSFTGELFF. The CDR3 nucleotides read TGTGCCAGCAGTGAATTTCGGGACAGCTTCACCGGGGAGCTGTTTTTT.

The V call is TRBV7-3, the J call TRBJ1-6, with 10 bases matching TRBD1. From germline, CDR1 is SGHTA and CDR2 FQGTGA. Losses at the gene ends were 0 bases for V and 8 bases for J; bases not matched to a gene: 4. The CDR3 is 16 residues long. The CDR3 sequence: CASSLTGQGTYSPLHF. CDR3 bases: TGTGCCAGCAGCTTAACGGGACAGGGGACCTATTCACCCCTCCACTTT. Based on the CDR3 plus reference TRBV7-3 and TRBJ1-6, the full variable domain is GAGVSQTPSNKVTEKGKYVELRCDPISGHTALYWYRQSLGQGPEFLIYFQGTGAADDSGLPNDRFFAVRPEGSVSTLKIQRTERGDSAVYLCASSLTGQGTYSPLHFGNGTRLTVT.

This sequence joins TRBV5-1 and TRBJ2-2; D possibly corresponds to TRBD1 (7 bases). Trimming pared 6 bases from V and 5 bases from J, leaving 17 bases between. Per germline, CDR1 SGHRS and CDR2 YFSETQ. The CDR3 sequence is 15 residues long. DNA for the CDR3: TGCGCCAGCACCTCTGAGGGGGCGGGAACCGGGGAGCTGTTTTTT. It codes for CASTSEGAGTGELFF. Supplemented by reference TRBV5-1 and TRBJ2-2, the full variable domain reads KAGVTQTPRYLIKTRGQQVTLSCSPISGHRSVSWYQQTPGQGLQFLFEYFSETQRNKGNFPGRFSGRQFSNSRSEMNVSTLELGDSALYLCASTSEGAGTGELFFGEGSRLTVL.

The CDR3 DNA reads as TGTGCCAGCAGCTTAGGTCAGGGTCTGGGCAATCAGCCCCAGCATTTT. It encodes CASSLGQGLGNQPQHF. The V gene is TRBV7-6, the J gene TRBJ1-5; tentative D call: TRBD1 (5 bases). The CDR3 runs to 16 residues. V lost 1 base, J lost 2 bases, and 12 bases lay in between. Germline V gene sequence: CDR1 SGHVS, CDR2 FNYEAQ.

V and J are TRBV18 and TRBJ2-7; 7 bases align to TRBD2. The CDR3 extends over 14 amino acids. The junction had 10 bases not matched to a gene; V was cut back by 5 bases and J by 6 bases. The germline CDR1 and CDR2 sequences are KGHSH and LQKENI. CDR3 residues: CASSMRGGDGEQYF. The DNA of the CDR3 is TGTGCCAGCTCAATGAGGGGAGGGGATGGCGAGCAGTACTTC.

The chain has TRBV7-6 and TRBJ1-1, with 9 positions matching TRBD1. Germline CDR1 reads SGHVS; CDR2 reads FNYEAQ. CDR3 length: 14 residues. V lost 5 bases and J lost 6; bases outside the gene matches: 7. The CDR3 sequence: CASSKRDRAAEAFF. For the CDR3, the DNA is TGTGCCAGCAGCAAGAGGGACAGGGCAGCTGAAGCTTTCTTT.

V and J are TRBV9 and TRBJ1-3; unclear D gene. The V and J ends lost 0 bases and 5 bases respectively, with 12 bases between them. This CDR3 has 15 amino acids. Germline V gene lookup returns CDR1 SGDLS and CDR2 YYNGEE. CDR3: CASSVGEGLRNTIYF. The CDR3, as DNA: TGTGCCAGCAGCGTAGGGGAGGGTTTGCGAAACACCATATATTTT.

The chain is built from TRBV5-1 and TRBJ2-1; D gene ambiguous. This CDR3 region has 12 residues. V was cut by 7 bases and J by 3 bases, with 8 bases left in between. Looked up from germline, CDR1 is SGHRS and CDR2 is YFSETQ. CDR3 region: CASGPFYNEQFF. The CDR3 DNA is TGCGCCAGCGGTCCTTTCTACAATGAGCAGTTCTTC.

The V gene is TRBV11-2, the J gene TRBJ2-3; D is ambiguous. Trimming shortened V by 0 bases and J by 0 bases, and 7 bases separated the two germline ends. CDR3 length equals 15 residues. Germline V gene sequence: CDR1 SGHAT, CDR2 FQNNGV. The CDR3 region is CASSLDFPSTDTQYF. The CDR3 coding sequence is TGTGCCAGCAGCTTAGACTTCCCGAGCACAGATACGCAGTATTTT.

The rearrangement links TRBV7-3 to TRBJ2-2; D gene uncertain. V lost 5 bases and J 6 bases, leaving 10 bases between the germline ends. This CDR3 is 13 amino acids long. Germline CDR1 and CDR2: SGHTA and FQGTGA. CDR3 in DNA: TGTGCCAGCAGCAGAAACGAAGCCGGGGAGCTGTTTTTT. This gives the protein CASSRNEAGELFF.

The rearrangement uses TRBV29-1 and TRBJ1-4, with D unclear. CDR1 SQVTM and CDR2 ANQGSEA come from the germline V gene. This CDR3 is built from 12 residues. Trimming removed 5 bases from V and 5 bases from J, with 9 bases in between. CDR3 sequence (DNA): TGCAGCGTTTGGCCGGAGAATGAAAAACTGTTTTTT. Translation: CSVWPENEKLFF.